One and the same sample provided the 21 T cell receptor beta chains below, sequenced in a study of blood T cell repertoires in COVID-19. Using immunoSEQ multiplex PCR, the repertoire was profiled, and TCRdb retains in-frame clones only, with some absent. The sample has about 290,000 clones; under 90% are singletons. The sample consisted of PBMCs or T cells enriched from blood (not recorded which). These receptors were obtained from a woman between 40 and 50 years old who had recovered from COVID-19.

V is TRBV19 and J is TRBJ1-5; D remains ambiguous. From germline, CDR1 is LNHDA and CDR2 SQIVND (reference sequence). V lost 4 bases, J lost 2 bases, and 12 bases lay in between. The length of the CDR3 is 15 residues. The CDR3 spells CASSTPGLGNQPQHF. The CDR3 DNA follows: TGTGCCAGTAGTACCCCAGGTTTGGGCAATCAGCCCCAGCATTTT.

The chain joins TRBV19 to TRBJ1-5, with 7 positions matching TRBD1. V lost 6 bases to trimming and J lost 11 bases; unmatched junction nucleotides: 16. CDR3 size: 15 residues. Germline V lookup: CDR1 LNHDA, CDR2 SQIVND (reference sequence). CDR3 nucleotide sequence: TGTGCCAGTAGCTTAAAACAGGGGACTAGGTGGGCCCAGCATTTT. Translated: CASSLKQGTRWAQHF.

This rearrangement joins TRBV9 to TRBJ2-1, with D uncertain. V was trimmed by 0 bases and J by 0 bases, leaving 7 bases between them. CDR1 SGDLS and CDR2 YYNGEE come from the germline V gene. This CDR3 is built from 15 residues. In DNA form, the CDR3 reads TGTGCCAGCAGCGTAGATGGCCCCTCCTACAATGAGCAGTTCTTC. The encoded protein is CASSVDGPSYNEQFF.

The gene calls are TRBV30 and TRBJ1-6; 7 bases are a match to TRBD1. CDR1 GTSNPN and CDR2 SVGIG come from the germline V gene (reference sequence). The CDR3 extends over 15 amino acids. Losses at the gene ends were 1 base for V and 8 bases for J; bases not matched to a gene: 8. For the CDR3, the DNA is TGTGCCTGGAGTGACGACGGGACAGCCTATTCACCCCTCCACTTT. Translated: CAWSDDGTAYSPLHF.

J is TRBJ1-1 and V is TRBV5-5, with 9 bases that match TRBD1. This CDR3 has 15 residues. Germline V CDR1 and CDR2: SGHKS, YYEKEE (reference sequence). With V trimmed by 3 bases and J by 3 bases, 6 bases remained unmatched. In DNA form, the CDR3 reads TGTGCCAGCAGCTCGGGACAGGGCCGCTACACTGAAGCTTTCTTT. This gives the protein CASSSGQGRYTEAFF.

In the case of this clone: The same CDR3 arises from other DNA sequences in this sample as well. The chain joins TRBV13 to TRBJ2-1, with 10 bases matching TRBD2. CDR3 length equals 15 residues. The germline gives CDR1 PRHDT, CDR2 FYEKMQ (reference sequence). V trimming: 6 bases; J trimming: 3 bases; junction bases outside the gene matches: 5. DNA of the CDR3: TGTGCCAGCAGTTCTAGCGGGAGTAGCTACAATGAGCAGTTCTTC. This sequence encodes CASSSSGSSYNEQFF.

The CDR3 spells CASSLGDRDAYEQYF. The CDR3 DNA follows: TGCGCCAGCAGCTTGGGGGACAGGGACGCCTACGAGCAGTACTTC. The genes are TRBV5-1 and TRBJ2-7, with 9 bases fitting TRBD1. The CDR3 is 15 amino acids. Trimming at V came to 0 bases and at J to 2 bases, leaving 3 bases not matched to a gene. Germline V gene data show CDR1 as SGHRS and CDR2 as YFSETQ.

This rearrangement joins TRBV5-1 to TRBJ1-1, with unresolved D. This CDR3 is built from 13 residues. The V and J ends lost 4 bases and 4 bases respectively, with 11 bases between them. Germline V lookup: CDR1 SGHRS, CDR2 YFSETQ. The CDR3 coding sequence is TGCGCCAGCAGCCCTACCGGGTCCACTGAAGCTTTCTTT. Residues: CASSPTGSTEAFF.

The chain couples TRBV20-1 to TRBJ1-2; possible D gene TRBD1, 5 bases. The CDR3 totals 16 residues. The V and J ends lost 3 bases and 0 bases respectively, with 17 bases between them. Germline CDR1 reads DFQATT; CDR2 reads SNEGSKA (reference sequence). The CDR3, as DNA: TGCAGTGCTAGTTTGAGACAGACAAGCCCTAACTATGGCTACACCTTC. This sequence encodes CSASLRQTSPNYGYTF.

The gene calls are TRBV7-2 and TRBJ2-3; D gene unclear. Germline assignment: CDR1 SGHTA and CDR2 FQGNSA. The V end lost 4 bases, the J end lost 3 bases, and 5 bases lay between the germline ends. CDR3 length: 12 amino acids. The CDR3 bases are TGTGCCAGCAGCTCCTTTACAGATACGCAGTATTTT. Protein: CASSSFTDTQYF.

The chain is built from TRBV5-1 and TRBJ2-5, with D tentatively TRBD2 (6 bases). Trimming stripped 4 bases from V and 0 bases from J, with 13 bases between. Germline CDR1 and CDR2: SGHRS and YFSETQ. This CDR3 region has 15 residues. CDR3 loop: CASSQGTAYQETQYF. The CDR3 nucleotides read TGCGCCAGCAGCCAAGGGACTGCGTACCAAGAGACCCAGTACTTC.

The rearrangement joins TRBV5-4 to TRBJ1-4; unclear D gene. Trimming removed 3 bases at V and 6 bases at J, with 12 bases between. This CDR3 is 14 amino acids long. Per germline, CDR1 SGHNT and CDR2 YYREEE (reference sequence). The CDR3 protein is CASSSQGSDEKLFF. The CDR3 DNA follows: TGTGCCAGCAGCTCACAAGGGAGTGATGAAAAACTGTTTTTT.

The chain couples TRBV11-2 to TRBJ1-1; no reliable D call. CDR3 size: 13 residues. Trimming removed 3 bases at V and 6 bases at J, with 11 bases between. Germline V gene sequence: CDR1 SGHAT, CDR2 FQNNGV. As DNA, the CDR3 is TGTGCCAGCAGCTTTCAAGTCACTTCTGAAGCTTTCTTT. This translates into CASSFQVTSEAFF.

This chain links TRBV19 with TRBJ1-5; D perhaps matches TRBD1 (6 bases). Germline CDR1 LNHDA, CDR2 SQIVND (reference sequence). The CDR3 is 16 amino acids. V was pared by 5 bases and J by 0 bases, with 14 bases between. CDR3 DNA: TGTGCCAGTAGTCGGACAGATTTCTATAGCAATCAGCCCCAGCATTTT. As protein: CASSRTDFYSNQPQHF.

The chain has TRBV19 and TRBJ1-6; possible D gene TRBD1, 5 bases. With 5 bases removed from V and 8 bases from J, the gap between germline ends came to 16 bases. This CDR3 is 15 amino acids long. CDR1 LNHDA and CDR2 SQIVND come from the germline V gene (reference sequence). For the CDR3, the DNA is TGTGCCAGTAGTCTTCGTAAGGGGATGGATTCACCCCTCCACTTT. Translation gives CASSLRKGMDSPLHF.

The chain is built from TRBV19 and TRBJ1-2; 9 nucleotides line up with TRBD1. Germline lookup yields CDR1 LNHDA and CDR2 SQIVND (reference sequence). V lost 4 bases, J lost 5 bases, and 11 bases stayed unmatched. This CDR3 is built from 16 residues. This CDR3 is CASSTARTGERYGYTF. The CDR3 DNA follows: TGTGCCAGTAGTACTGCGCGGACAGGGGAGAGGTATGGCTACACCTTC.

The chain joins TRBV4-1 to TRBJ1-5; D perhaps matches TRBD1 (6 bases). This CDR3 comprises 15 residues. Germline V gene data show CDR1 as MGHRA and CDR2 as YSYEKL. Trimming stripped 3 bases from V and 7 bases from J, with 16 bases between. The CDR3 DNA sequence: TGCGCCAGCAGCCAGGAGGGGGGGGTCAAACAGCCCCAGCATTTT. This encodes CASSQEGGVKQPQHF.

V is TRBV5-6 and J is TRBJ2-5, with 7 bases that match TRBD2. This CDR3 contains 16 residues. Per the germline V gene, CDR1 is SGHDT and CDR2 is YYEEEE. J was trimmed by 7 bases and V by 2 bases; bases with no gene match: 14. CDR3 region: CASSFPRTSSKRTQYF. The CDR3, as DNA: TGTGCCAGCAGCTTTCCGCGGACTAGTTCCAAGAGGACCCAGTACTTC.

In its sample, this clone was seen once. The chain employs TRBV6-5 and TRBJ1-1; 9 bases line up with TRBD1. The length of the CDR3 is 13 residues. Germline CDR1 reads MNHEY; CDR2 reads SVGAGI. The V and J ends lost 6 bases and 4 bases, in that order; junction bases with no gene match: 3. The CDR3 coding sequence is TGTGCCAGCAGCGGGACAGGGCTCACTGAAGCTTTCTTT. It encodes CASSGTGLTEAFF.

The rearrangement joins TRBV4-2 to TRBJ2-1, with 9 bases lining up with TRBD2. The length of the CDR3 is 17 residues. Germline CDR1 reads LGHNA; CDR2 reads YNFKEQ. Unmatched junction bases numbered 5, after V lost 0 bases and J lost 2 bases. The CDR3 sequence is CASSQDLAGVTYNEQFF. Here the CDR3 DNA reads TGTGCCAGCAGCCAAGACTTAGCGGGAGTAACCTACAATGAGCAGTTCTTC.

The V gene is TRBV6-4, the J gene TRBJ2-2, with D perhaps matching TRBD2 (6 bases). Trimming cost V 8 bases and J 2 bases, with 9 bases left between them. This CDR3 is built from 13 residues. CDR1 is MRHNA and CDR2 is SNTAGT in the germline V gene. CDR3 sequence reads: CASREPNTGELFF. Here the CDR3 DNA reads TGTGCCAGCCGGGAGCCAAACACCGGGGAGCTGTTTTTT.